One and the same sample provided the 30 T cell receptor beta chains below, sequenced in a study of blood T cell repertoires in COVID-19. The protocol was immunoSEQ multiplex PCR, while the TCRdb copy is restricted to in-frame clones and leaves out a portion. The data contain 350,000 to 400,000 clones, around 87% of them singletons. The sample was peripheral blood. The receptors were gathered from a man aged 18 to 29 with active or convalescent COVID-19.

The chain employs TRBV7-9 and TRBJ2-7; 9 bases map to TRBD2. Germline CDR1 is SEHNR and CDR2 is FQNEAQ (reference sequence). The CDR3 sequence is 14 residues long. Trimming took 5 bases from V and 3 from J; bases not matched to a gene: 5. In DNA form, the CDR3 reads TGTGCCAGCAGCCCTTTTAGCGGGGGCTACGAGCAGTACTTC. It is translated as CASSPFSGGYEQYF.

The chain is built from TRBV7-9 and TRBJ2-2, with 9 bases identical to TRBD1. CDR1 is SEHNR, CDR2 FQNEAQ, per germline (reference sequence). Unmatched junction bases numbered 4, after V lost 2 bases and J lost 6 bases. CDR3 length: 15 residues. The CDR3 sequence: CASSLPTGGSGELFF. In nucleotides, the CDR3 is TGTGCCAGCAGCTTACCGACAGGGGGATCCGGGGAGCTGTTTTTT.

The J gene is TRBJ1-1, the V gene TRBV19; possibly TRBD1 for D (6 bases). V lost 0 bases and J 7 bases, leaving 15 bases between the germline ends. Germline V lookup: CDR1 LNHDA, CDR2 SQIVND (reference sequence). The CDR3 contains 15 residues. The CDR3 is CASSIESGTINEAFF. CDR3 nucleotide sequence: TGTGCCAGTAGTATAGAGTCCGGGACAATTAATGAAGCTTTCTTT.

The chain has TRBV4-1 and TRBJ1-2; 11 nucleotides line up with TRBD1. Germline V CDR1 and CDR2: MGHRA, YSYEKL. This CDR3 spans 15 amino acids. V shed 3 bases, J shed 5 bases, and the junction held 5 bases outside the gene matches. The CDR3 nucleotides are TGCGCCAGCAGCCACCCGGGACAGGGGGTATATGGCTACACCTTC. It specifies CASSHPGQGVYGYTF.

The CDR3 coding sequence is TGTGCCAGCAGTGTAACTAGCGGGGTTATCAATGAGCAGTTCTTC. Residues: CASSVTSGVINEQFF. The chain links TRBV9 to TRBJ2-1; 10 nucleotides agree with TRBD2. With 5 bases clipped from V and 6 bases from J, the junction kept 8 bases outside the gene matches. The CDR3 runs 15 residues. Germline V CDR1 and CDR2: SGDLS, YYNGEE.

Worth noting for this clone: This specimen includes other DNA sequences encoding the same CDR3. The chain is built from TRBV27 and TRBJ2-7; weak D call: TRBD1 (5 bases). The length of the CDR3 is 13 residues. Between the trimmed V and J ends, which lost 3 bases and 0 bases, there was a span of 6 bases. The germline V gene encodes CDR1 MNHEY and CDR2 SMNVEV (reference sequence). This chain's CDR3 is CASSFQGSYEQYF. CDR3 coding DNA: TGTGCCAGCAGTTTTCAGGGCTCCTACGAGCAGTACTTC.

This clone showed up just a few times. CDR3 nucleotides: TGTGCCACCAGCAGAGGCTTGGGGCCGGGGGCAACTAATGAAAAACTGTTTTTT. It encodes CATSRGLGPGATNEKLFF. The rearrangement uses TRBV15 and TRBJ1-4; D might be TRBD1 (5 bases). Germline V gene sequence: CDR1 LNHNV, CDR2 YYDKDF (reference sequence). The ends were cut back, 1 base at V and 0 bases at J, with 15 bases in the middle. CDR3 length: 18 residues.

V usage is TRBV19 and J usage is TRBJ1-4; the D gene is possibly TRBD1 (6 bases). Germline V CDR1 and CDR2: LNHDA, SQIVND (reference sequence). There are 15 residues in the CDR3. The germline V and J ends were trimmed by 7 bases and 8 bases, with 20 bases remaining between them. The CDR3 loop reads CASNLGGTVSEKLFF. The CDR3 DNA reads TGTGCCAGTAATCTAGGGGGAACCGTATCCGAAAAACTGTTTTTT.

The genes are TRBV9 and TRBJ1-1, with D possibly TRBD1 on 5 matching bases. The CDR3 consists of 14 residues. CDR1 is SGDLS and CDR2 is YYNGEE in the germline V gene. Trimming pared 4 bases from V and 4 bases from J, leaving 14 bases between. The CDR3 sequence: CASSPVGGSTEAFF. The DNA of the CDR3 is TGTGCCAGCAGCCCCGTCGGGGGGAGCACTGAAGCTTTCTTT.

The chain joins TRBV12-5 to TRBJ1-2; 8 bases map to TRBD1. After removal of 3 bases from V and 6 bases from J, the junction contained 9 bases not matched to a gene. The CDR3 totals 15 residues. CDR1 and CDR2 from the germline V gene are LGHNT and FRNRAP. The CDR3 here is CASGFDRTGRDGYTF. DNA of the CDR3: TGTGCTAGTGGTTTTGATCGGACAGGGCGGGATGGCTACACCTTC.

The table lists this clone with a few counts. The rearrangement uses TRBV19 and TRBJ2-3, with D tentatively TRBD1 (5 bases). The CDR3 is made up of 14 amino acids. Germline V gene lookup returns CDR1 LNHDA and CDR2 SQIVND (reference sequence). V gave up 5 bases and J gave up 2 bases, with 11 bases separating them. The CDR3 nucleotides read TGTGCCAGTAGTGATCAGGGATACACAGATACGCAGTATTTT. It specifies CASSDQGYTDTQYF.

This clone was seen only once. The rearrangement uses TRBV7-9 and TRBJ2-1, with 10 bases aligning to TRBD2. In germline, CDR1 is SEHNR, CDR2 FQNEAQ (reference sequence). The CDR3 consists of 16 residues. J lost 5 bases, V lost 3 bases, and 7 bases had no gene match. The CDR3 loop is CASSFATSGDHNEQFF. DNA of the CDR3: TGTGCCAGCAGCTTCGCCACTAGCGGGGATCACAATGAGCAGTTCTTC.

The V gene is TRBV28, the J gene TRBJ2-3; TRBD2 matches at 8 bases. Germline V lookup: CDR1 MDHEN, CDR2 SYDVKM. This CDR3 comprises 19 residues. The V segment lost 5 bases and the J segment 1 base; nucleotides outside the gene matches: 17. The CDR3 loop reads CASSRKAGEGIWGTDTQYF. CDR3 in DNA: TGTGCCAGCAGTCGCAAAGCGGGAGAGGGAATATGGGGCACAGATACGCAGTATTTT.

There are a few counts of this clone. The CDR3 here is CASSHPSRGAGYEKLFF. DNA of the CDR3: TGCGCCAGCAGCCACCCTAGTCGGGGGGCTGGGTATGAAAAACTGTTTTTT. The V and J genes are TRBV4-1 and TRBJ1-4, with D tentatively TRBD1 (6 bases). Looked up from germline, CDR1 is MGHRA and CDR2 is YSYEKL. This CDR3 is built from 17 residues. V was shortened by 3 bases and J by 6 bases, with 20 bases between the two germline ends.

This clone was observed a single time. The V call is TRBV5-1, the J call TRBJ2-5; a weak D match, TRBD1 (5 bases). V was clipped by 1 base and J by 4 bases, with 11 bases between them. This CDR3 region has 14 residues. Germline CDR1 and CDR2: SGHRS and YFSETQ. The CDR3: CASSLLSGRETQYF. DNA for the CDR3: TGCGCCAGCAGCTTGCTCTCAGGGCGAGAGACCCAGTACTTC. Drawing the rest from reference TRBV5-1 and TRBJ2-5, the complete variable domain is KAGVTQTPRYLIKTRGQQVTLSCSPISGHRSVSWYQQTPGQGLQFLFEYFSETQRNKGNFPGRFSGRQFSNSRSEMNVSTLELGDSALYLCASSLLSGRETQYFGPGTRLLVL.

The gene calls are TRBV7-9 and TRBJ1-2; possibly TRBD1 for D (5 bases). V was cut by 4 bases and J by 8 bases, with 17 bases left in between. The germline V gene encodes CDR1 SEHNR and CDR2 FQNEAQ (reference sequence). The CDR3 is 14 amino acids. The CDR3 DNA reads TGTGCCAGCAGCTCCCCTGGCAGGGTGTACGGCTACACCTTC. It translates to CASSSPGRVYGYTF.

Only one count was recorded for this clone. The chain uses TRBV19 and TRBJ2-5; D might be TRBD2 (5 bases). V dropped 3 bases and J dropped 5 bases, with 10 bases sitting between them. The germline CDR1 and CDR2 sequences are LNHDA and SQIVND (reference sequence). The CDR3 totals 13 residues. CDR3 loop: CASSIPGKETQYF. CDR3 DNA: TGTGCCAGTAGTATCCCCGGGAAGGAGACCCAGTACTTC.

The J gene is TRBJ2-1, the V gene TRBV21-1; the table's D call of TRBD2 was not tested on the DNA. TRBV21-1 is a documented pseudogene. CDR3 length: 20 residues. DNA for the CDR3: TGTGCCAGCAGCAAAGCGCTTAAAGCGGGACCGCGGCAAGGGGGAGTTGAGCAGTTCTTC. Protein sequence: CASSKALKAGPRQGGVEQFF.

This rearrangement joins TRBV9 to TRBJ2-3, with 11 bases aligning to TRBD1. With 4 bases clipped from V and 2 bases from J, the junction kept 9 bases outside the gene matches. The CDR3 length is 17 residues. Germline values: CDR1 SGDLS, CDR2 YYNGEE. In DNA, the CDR3 is TGTGCCAGCAGCTCAACCGGGACAGGGGGAGCCACAGATACGCAGTATTTT. Its protein product is CASSSTGTGGATDTQYF.

The chain has TRBV25-1 and TRBJ1-6; D is unclear. The germline V and J ends were trimmed by 9 bases and 9 bases, with 15 bases remaining between them. The CDR3 consists of 13 residues. Germline CDR1 MGHDK, CDR2 SYGVNS. CDR3 protein: CASSTQLGSPLHF. The CDR3 DNA is TGTGCCAGTAGCACGCAGTTGGGTTCACCCCTCCACTTT.

The chain links TRBV7-9 to TRBJ2-1; TRBD1 agrees at 8 bases. CDR1 and CDR2 (germline): SEHNR, FQNEAQ (reference sequence). The CDR3 sequence is 15 residues long. J lost 8 bases, V lost 7 bases, and 13 bases had no gene match. This CDR3 reads CASTRGQGTLDEQFF. The CDR3 DNA reads as TGTGCCAGCACCAGGGGGCAGGGTACGTTAGATGAGCAGTTCTTC.

J is TRBJ2-7 and V is TRBV4-3; the match to TRBD2 covers 8 bases. With 1 base clipped from V and 0 bases from J, the junction kept 2 bases outside the gene matches. CDR1 LGHNA and CDR2 YSLEER come from the germline V gene. The CDR3 has 15 residues. The CDR3 bases are TGCGCCAGCAGCCAAGCCCGGGAGGGCTCCTACGAGCAGTACTTC. Amino acid sequence: CASSQAREGSYEQYF.

V usage is TRBV6-1 and J usage is TRBJ2-2, with 9 bases matching TRBD1. The CDR3 runs to 15 residues. Germline V lookup: CDR1 MNHNS, CDR2 SASEGT. With V trimmed by 2 bases and J by 6 bases, 4 bases remained unmatched. The CDR3 region has the DNA TGTGCCAGCAGTGAATACAGGGGGCAGGCCGGGGAGCTGTTTTTT. This codes for CASSEYRGQAGELFF.

The chain joins TRBV28 to TRBJ1-3; no clear D gene. The CDR3 has 16 amino acids. From germline, CDR1 is MDHEN and CDR2 SYDVKM. Between the trimmed V and J ends, which lost 1 base and 0 bases, there was a span of 10 bases. CDR3 sequence: CASSLFQIRSGNTIYF. The DNA of the CDR3 is TGTGCCAGCAGTTTATTCCAGATACGCTCTGGAAACACCATATATTTT.

Of note for this clone: A read error may produce the germline difference seen at one junction end. This sequence joins TRBV27 and TRBJ2-6, with D maybe TRBD1 (5 bases). Per germline, CDR1 MNHEY and CDR2 SMNVEV (reference sequence). This CDR3 spans 15 amino acids. In DNA, the CDR3 is TGTGCCAGCAGTTTAGGCAGCTCTGGGGCCAACGTGCTGACTTTC. Translation: CASSLGSSGANVLTF.

With respect to this clone: This sample includes further DNA sequences coding for the same CDR3. The chain combines TRBV3-1 (or the pseudogene TRBV3-2) with TRBJ1-1; no clear D. This CDR3 is built from 14 residues. Germline-derived CDR1 and CDR2 are LGHDT and YNNKEL (reference sequence). The V and J ends lost 2 bases and 1 base respectively, with 8 bases between them. CDR3: CASSQSGGNTEAFF. The CDR3 nucleotides are TGTGCCAGCAGCCAAAGCGGTGGGAACACTGAAGCTTTCTTT.

The chain couples TRBV24-1 to TRBJ1-5; 7 bases line up with TRBD1. The CDR3 length is 14 residues. The germline CDR1 and CDR2 sequences are KGHDR and SFDVKD. The V gene end was trimmed by 3 bases and the J gene end by 5 bases; junction bases not matched to a gene: 3. Written as DNA, the CDR3 is TGTGCCACCAGTGATGAGGGGGCGCATCAGCCCCAGCATTTT. It yields the protein CATSDEGAHQPQHF.

This clone is a singleton in its sample. This sequence joins TRBV19 and TRBJ1-5; D unresolved. Germline V gives CDR1 LNHDA, CDR2 SQIVND (reference sequence). Trimming left V 0 bases short and J 5 bases short, with 2 bases between. This CDR3 has 12 residues. The CDR3 DNA follows: TGTGCCAGTAGTATAGACTATCAGCCCCAGCATTTT. Translated: CASSIDYQPQHF. Drawing the rest from reference TRBV19 and TRBJ1-5, the complete variable domain is DGGITQSPKYLFRKEGQNVTLSCEQNLNHDAMYWYRQDPGQGLRLIYYSQIVNDFQKGDIAEGYSVSREKKESFPLTVTSAQKNPTAFYLCASSIDYQPQHFGDGTRLSIL.

This chain joins TRBV19 and TRBJ1-2; TRBD1 matches at 8 bases. The length of the CDR3 is 15 residues. The V segment lost 3 bases and the J segment 6 bases; nucleotides outside the gene matches: 9. Germline V gene sequence: CDR1 LNHDA, CDR2 SQIVND (reference sequence). The CDR3 coding sequence is TGTGCCAGTAGTATCGGACAGGGCGAAGAAAATGGCTACACCTTC. As protein: CASSIGQGEENGYTF.

The chain recombines TRBV24-1 with TRBJ1-2, with 9 bases that match TRBD1. The trim removed 5 bases at V and 4 bases at J, leaving 10 bases unmatched. CDR1 and CDR2 from the germline V gene are KGHDR and SFDVKD. This CDR3 contains 16 residues. CDR3 coding DNA: TGTGCCACCAGTGCCCCCCCGGGACAGGGAACCTATGGCTACACCTTC. This gives the protein CATSAPPGQGTYGYTF.